This passage covers 23 T cell receptor beta chains from one sample sequenced in a study of T cells in Graves' hyperthyroidism and ophthalmopathy. The TCR beta CDR3 regions underwent amplification using RNA transcripts as the source. Initially, a first-round RT-PCR of the TCR CDR3 employed the HTBI primer set. TCRdb passed the multiplex PCR reads through MiXCR, listing each CDR3 protein once. Of about 360,000 distinct CDR3 sequences listed, 13% are singletons. The sample comprised blood. These receptors were obtained from a young woman with Graves' hyperthyroidism.

This clonotype was detected only a few times. The chain employs TRBV18 and TRBJ2-5, with D possibly TRBD1 on 5 matching bases. The CDR3 sequence is 14 residues long. Germline V gives CDR1 KGHSH, CDR2 LQKENI. Trimming removed 2 bases at V and 1 base at J, with 8 bases between. DNA for the CDR3: TGTGCCAGCTCACCAATGGGGCTCCAAGAGACCCAGTACTTC. Translated, it gives CASSPMGLQETQYF.

This sequence joins TRBV4-3 and TRBJ2-7; a possible D gene is TRBD2 (5 bases). The V end was cut by 0 bases, the J end by 0 bases, with 12 bases between. This CDR3 comprises 16 residues. In germline, CDR1 is LGHNA, CDR2 YSLEER. Written as DNA, the CDR3 is TGCGCCAGCAGCCAAGATTGGGCCAGCGGCTCCTACGAGCAGTACTTC. Its translation: CASSQDWASGSYEQYF.

This clonotype was seen many times. The gene calls are TRBV7-9 and TRBJ2-5, with D unresolved. CDR1 and CDR2 from the germline V gene are SEHNR and FQNEAQ (reference sequence). The CDR3 is made up of 13 amino acids. Trimming removed 5 bases from V and 3 bases from J, with 10 bases in between. As DNA, the CDR3 is TGTGCCAGCAGCCCAAGGCCCGAAGAGACCCAGTACTTC. This gives the protein CASSPRPEETQYF.

This clonotype came up many times. The chain links TRBV29-1 to TRBJ2-3; D gene ambiguous. V was cut by 2 bases and J by 2 bases, with 17 bases left in between. Germline CDR1 reads SQVTM; CDR2 reads ANQGSEA. The CDR3 contains 16 residues. CDR3 coding DNA: TGCAGCGTTGAATCTTCCGGGCAAGCCAACACAGATACGCAGTATTTT. Translating it yields CSVESSGQANTDTQYF.

This clonotype was counted at least ten times. The chain employs TRBV18 and TRBJ2-1, with a weak D call TRBD2 (6 bases). The CDR3 contains 16 residues. Trimming stripped 1 base from V and 3 bases from J, with 13 bases between. CDR1 is KGHSH and CDR2 is LQKENI in the germline V gene. The CDR3 region has the DNA TGTGCCAGCTCACCACTAACTAGCATACTCTACAATGAGCAGTTCTTC. This encodes CASSPLTSILYNEQFF.

Only one count was recorded for this clonotype. V and J are TRBV28 and TRBJ1-4, with D tentatively TRBD1 (5 bases). Germline-derived CDR1 and CDR2 are MDHEN and SYDVKM. The CDR3 is 14 amino acids. V shed 5 bases and J shed 5 bases, with 12 bases lying between them. The CDR3 sequence: CASSRPGPNEKLFF. The CDR3 DNA reads TGTGCCAGCAGTCGACCGGGGCCCAATGAAAAACTGTTTTTT.

This clonotype was picked up many times. This chain links TRBV24-1 with TRBJ1-5, with unresolved D. V lost 5 bases and J lost 3, with 13 bases in between. Germline assignment: CDR1 KGHDR and CDR2 SFDVKD. CDR3 length: 15 amino acids. CDR3: CATSGAEGINQPQHF. The CDR3 DNA sequence: TGTGCCACCAGTGGGGCCGAAGGAATCAATCAGCCCCAGCATTTT.

The genes are TRBV6-1 and TRBJ2-7, with TRBD1 identical over 8 bases. Germline-derived CDR1 and CDR2 are MNHNS and SASEGT. The CDR3 sequence is 15 residues long. Losses at the gene ends were 2 bases for V and 0 bases for J; bases not matched to a gene: 3. The CDR3 DNA is TGTGCCAGCAGTGAAACCGGGACAGGCTCCTACGAGCAGTACTTC. Residues: CASSETGTGSYEQYF.

The chain recombines TRBV19 with TRBJ2-1; D could derive from TRBD1 or TRBD2 (6 bases each). CDR1 is LNHDA and CDR2 is SQIVND in the germline V gene (reference sequence). This CDR3 is 13 amino acids long. V was shortened by 9 bases and J by 8 bases, with 17 bases between the two germline ends. In DNA, the CDR3 is TGTGCCAGCGTCAAGGGGGGAGGCGATGAGCAGTTCTTC. Translating it yields CASVKGGGDEQFF.

This clonotype was recorded at least ten times. CDR3 sequence: CASPGTGHSEETQYF. The CDR3 DNA is TGCGCCAGCCCAGGAACGGGCCACTCAGAAGAGACCCAGTACTTC. The chain couples TRBV5-1 to TRBJ2-5; D gene uncertain. Trimming left V 7 bases short and J 3 bases short, with 19 bases between. This CDR3 comprises 15 residues. Per the germline V gene, CDR1 is SGHRS and CDR2 is YFSETQ.

This clonotype has a count of ten or more. The chain joins TRBV5-6 to TRBJ2-1; a weak D match, TRBD2 (6 bases). V was pared by 1 base and J by 3 bases, with 17 bases between. The germline CDR1 and CDR2 sequences are SGHDT and YYEEEE. The CDR3 totals 17 residues. CDR3 nucleotide sequence: TGTGCCAGCAGCTTGTCTAGCGCGAGATACTACTACAATGAGCAGTTCTTC. Translating gives CASSLSSARYYYNEQFF.

This clonotype was counted ten times or more. Germline and junction disagree at one end, which may indicate a read error. This chain joins TRBV27 and TRBJ2-7; 10 nucleotides match TRBD1. This CDR3 is built from 15 residues. Germline V CDR1 and CDR2: MNHEY, SMNVEV (reference sequence). Here the CDR3 DNA reads TGTGCCGGCAGCCGACACGGGACAGGGGATCGCGAGCAGTACTTC. Protein product: CAGSRHGTGDREQYF.

This clonotype was recorded many times. The chain employs TRBV2 and TRBJ1-1, with 7 bases aligning to TRBD1. Germline loops: CDR1 SNHLY, CDR2 FYNNEI. The CDR3 has 14 residues. Trimming cost V 6 bases and J 0 bases; bases outside gene matches: 4. As DNA, the CDR3 is TGTGCCAGCAGCTGGGACAGCATGAACACTGAAGCTTTCTTT. This sequence encodes CASSWDSMNTEAFF. Using reference TRBV2 and TRBJ1-1 for the parts outside the CDR3, the full variable domain is EPEVTQTPSHQVTQMGQEVILRCVPISNHLYFYWYRQILGQKVEFLVSFYNNEISEKSEIFDDQFSVERPDGSNFTLKIRSTKLEDSAMYFCASSWDSMNTEAFFGQGTRLTVV.

This clonotype has a count of ten or more. The chain is built from TRBV18 and TRBJ2-5; 7 nucleotides align to TRBD2. The CDR3 consists of 15 residues. CDR1 is KGHSH and CDR2 is LQKENI in the germline V gene. The V and J ends lost 3 bases and 3 bases, in that order; junction bases with no gene match: 7. CDR3 sequence (DNA): TGTGCCAGCTCACCGCCCTCCGGGGGGAAAGAGACCCAGTACTTC. Its protein is CASSPPSGGKETQYF.

This clonotype was seen repeatedly, ten times or more. The V gene is TRBV7-9, the J gene TRBJ2-7; the D is unclear. Between the trimmed V and J ends, which lost 4 bases and 0 bases, there was a span of 16 bases. The length of the CDR3 is 16 residues. Germline CDR1 and CDR2: SEHNR and FQNEAQ (reference sequence). The CDR3 is CASSYHLPPGSYEQYF. The CDR3 DNA reads as TGTGCCAGCAGCTACCACCTCCCTCCAGGCTCCTACGAGCAGTACTTC.

The sample holds many counts of this clonotype. The rearrangement joins TRBV12-3 or TRBV12-4 to TRBJ2-6; possibly TRBD2 for D (5 bases). V dropped 7 bases and J dropped 0 bases, with 10 bases sitting between them. The CDR3 sequence is 15 residues long. CDR3 amino acids: CASTLRGSGANVLTF. CDR3 DNA sequence: TGTGCCAGCACCCTTCGGGGCTCTGGGGCCAACGTCCTGACTTTC.

Many counts were recorded for this clonotype. The chain combines TRBV27 with TRBJ2-7; 14 bases fit TRBD2. Germline loops: CDR1 MNHEY, CDR2 SMNVEV (reference sequence). The V and J ends lost 4 bases and 5 bases, in that order; junction bases with no gene match: 4. CDR3 length equals 15 residues. The CDR3 region is CASSWTSGGLDEQYF. The CDR3 region has the DNA TGTGCCAGCAGTTGGACTAGCGGGGGGTTGGACGAGCAGTACTTC.

This clonotype was counted ten times or more. The chain recombines TRBV7-2 with TRBJ2-4; 11 bases are a match to TRBD2. The CDR3 is 17 residues long. Germline trimming cut 0 bases from V and 7 bases from J; bases unmatched to any gene: 8. Germline V gives CDR1 SGHTA, CDR2 FQGNSA. CDR3 protein: CASSLAGLAGGENIQYF. The CDR3 DNA is TGTGCCAGCAGCTTAGCGGGCCTAGCGGGAGGTGAGAACATTCAGTACTTC.

At least ten counts were recorded for this clonotype. This CDR3 reads CASSQLGQGGETQYF. Here the CDR3 DNA reads TGTGCCAGCAGTCAATTGGGACAGGGTGGGGAGACCCAGTACTTC. The V gene is TRBV28, the J gene TRBJ2-5; 9 positions agree with TRBD1. Germline trimming cut 5 bases from V and 5 bases from J; bases unmatched to any gene: 9. The CDR3 covers 15 residues. Germline CDR1 and CDR2: MDHEN and SYDVKM.

CDR3 region: CASTELYNEQFF. In DNA, the CDR3 is TGTGCCAGCACGGAGTTATATAATGAGCAGTTCTTC. The rearrangement uses TRBV12-3 or TRBV12-4 and TRBJ2-1; D is undetermined. CDR3 length: 12 residues. V lost 7 bases and J 7 bases, leaving 11 bases between the germline ends.

This clonotype was found many times. The chain employs TRBV20-1 and TRBJ1-5; D ambiguous. Trimming removed 6 bases at V and 1 base at J, with 13 bases between. CDR3 length equals 14 residues. Germline-derived CDR1 and CDR2 are DFQATT and SNEGSKA (reference sequence). In DNA, the CDR3 is TGCAGTGCGGGCAGCGGGGAGAGCAATCAGCCCCAGCATTTT. It encodes CSAGSGESNQPQHF.

The chain employs TRBV19 and TRBJ2-7; 8 bases align to TRBD2. Germline V CDR1 and CDR2: LNHDA, SQIVND (reference sequence). This CDR3 is built from 15 residues. Germline trimming cut 1 base from V and 2 bases from J; bases unmatched to any gene: 4. The CDR3 sequence is CASSIGERGTYEQYF. The CDR3 DNA reads TGTGCCAGTAGTATAGGGGAGCGGGGGACCTACGAGCAGTACTTC.

This clonotype was found many times. V gene TRBV5-1 combines with J gene TRBJ2-3, with D tentatively TRBD1 or TRBD2 (7 bases each). The CDR3 spans 16 residues. V gave up 4 bases and J gave up 2 bases, with 17 bases separating them. The V gene's germline CDR1 is SGHRS and CDR2 YFSETQ. For the CDR3, the DNA is TGCGCCAGCAGCGGGACAGCGGGACGGGCCACAGATACGCAGTATTTT. Translating gives CASSGTAGRATDTQYF. The variable domain in full, with the rest retrieved from reference TRBV5-1 and TRBJ2-3, is KAGVTQTPRYLIKTRGQQVTLSCSPISGHRSVSWYQQTPGQGLQFLFEYFSETQRNKGNFPGRFSGRQFSNSRSEMNVSTLELGDSALYLCASSGTAGRATDTQYFGPGTRLTVL.